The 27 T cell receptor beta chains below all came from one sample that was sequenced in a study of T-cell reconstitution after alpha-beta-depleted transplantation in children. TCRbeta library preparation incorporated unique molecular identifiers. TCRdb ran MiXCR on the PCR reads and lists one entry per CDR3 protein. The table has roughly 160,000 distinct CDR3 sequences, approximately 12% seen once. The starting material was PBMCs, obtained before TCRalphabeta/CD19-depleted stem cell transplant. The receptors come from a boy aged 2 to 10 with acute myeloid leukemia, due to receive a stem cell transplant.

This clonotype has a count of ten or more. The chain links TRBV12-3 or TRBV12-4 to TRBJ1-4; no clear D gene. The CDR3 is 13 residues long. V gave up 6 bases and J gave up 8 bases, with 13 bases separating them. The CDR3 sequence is CASSRGGWEKLFF. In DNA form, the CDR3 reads TGTGCCAGCAGCCGGGGAGGTTGGGAAAAACTGTTTTTT.

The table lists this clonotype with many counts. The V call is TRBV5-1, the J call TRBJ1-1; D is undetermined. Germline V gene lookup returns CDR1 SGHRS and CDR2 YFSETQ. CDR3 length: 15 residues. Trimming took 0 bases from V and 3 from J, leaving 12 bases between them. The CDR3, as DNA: TGCGCCAGCAGCTTGGTTGGCTACTTGGACACTGAAGCTTTCTTT. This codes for CASSLVGYLDTEAFF.

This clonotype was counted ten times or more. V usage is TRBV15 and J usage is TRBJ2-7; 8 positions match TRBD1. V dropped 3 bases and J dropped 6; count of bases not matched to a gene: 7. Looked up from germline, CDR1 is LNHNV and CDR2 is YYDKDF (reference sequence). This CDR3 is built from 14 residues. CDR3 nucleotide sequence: TGTGCCACCAGCAGGGAGGACAGGGTAATCGAGCAGTACTTC. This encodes CATSREDRVIEQYF.

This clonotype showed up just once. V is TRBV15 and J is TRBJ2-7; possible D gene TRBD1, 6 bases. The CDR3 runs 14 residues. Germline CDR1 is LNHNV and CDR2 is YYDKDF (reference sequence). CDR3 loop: CVTSRQVNSYEQYV. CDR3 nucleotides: TGTGTTACCAGCAGACAGGTTAACTCCTACGAGCAGTACGTC.

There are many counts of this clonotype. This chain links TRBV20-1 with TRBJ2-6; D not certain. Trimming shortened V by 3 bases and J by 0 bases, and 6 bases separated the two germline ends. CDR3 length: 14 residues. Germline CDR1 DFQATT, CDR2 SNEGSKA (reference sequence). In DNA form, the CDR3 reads TGCAGTGCTAGTCATCTCTCTGGGGCCAACGTCCTGACTTTC. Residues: CSASHLSGANVLTF.

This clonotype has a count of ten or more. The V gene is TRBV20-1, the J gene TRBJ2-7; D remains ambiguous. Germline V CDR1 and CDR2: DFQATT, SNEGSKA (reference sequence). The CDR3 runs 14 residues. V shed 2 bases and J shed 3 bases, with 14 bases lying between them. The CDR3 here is CSARSPQAHYEQYF. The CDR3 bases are TGCAGTGCTAGATCCCCCCAAGCGCACTACGAGCAGTACTTC.

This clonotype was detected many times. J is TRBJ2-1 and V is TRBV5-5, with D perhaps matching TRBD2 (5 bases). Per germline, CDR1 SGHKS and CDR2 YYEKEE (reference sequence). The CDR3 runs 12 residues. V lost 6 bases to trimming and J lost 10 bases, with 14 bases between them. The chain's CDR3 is CASTLYEGEQFF. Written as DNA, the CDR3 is TGTGCCAGCACCCTTTATGAGGGCGAGCAGTTCTTC.

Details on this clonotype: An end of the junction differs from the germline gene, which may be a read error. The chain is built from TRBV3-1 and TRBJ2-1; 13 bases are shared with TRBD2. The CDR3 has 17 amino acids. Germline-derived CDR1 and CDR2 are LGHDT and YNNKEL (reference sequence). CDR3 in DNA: TGTGCCACCAGCCATCCTACTAGCGGGGGGGCTGGTTATGAGCAGTTCTTC. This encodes CATSHPTSGGAGYEQFF.

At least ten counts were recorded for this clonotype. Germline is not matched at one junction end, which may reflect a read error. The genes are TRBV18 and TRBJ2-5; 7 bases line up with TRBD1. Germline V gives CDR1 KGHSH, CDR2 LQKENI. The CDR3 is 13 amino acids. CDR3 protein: CASAPQGKETQYF. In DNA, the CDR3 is TGTGCCAGCGCACCACAGGGGAAAGAGACCCAGTACTTC.

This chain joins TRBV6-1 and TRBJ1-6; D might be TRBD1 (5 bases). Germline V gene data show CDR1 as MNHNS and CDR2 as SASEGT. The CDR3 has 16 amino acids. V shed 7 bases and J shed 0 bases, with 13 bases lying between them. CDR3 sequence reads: CASIRVMSSYNSPLHF. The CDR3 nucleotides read TGTGCCAGCATCAGGGTGATGAGCTCCTATAATTCACCCCTCCACTTT.

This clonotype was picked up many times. CDR3 region: CASSEQGQETQYF. The CDR3 DNA sequence: TGCGCCAGCAGCGAACAGGGCCAAGAGACCCAGTACTTC. The chain recombines TRBV5-1 with TRBJ2-5; D is possibly TRBD1 (6 bases). V was pared by 4 bases and J by 1 base, with 8 bases between. This CDR3 is 13 amino acids long. Germline V CDR1 and CDR2: SGHRS, YFSETQ.

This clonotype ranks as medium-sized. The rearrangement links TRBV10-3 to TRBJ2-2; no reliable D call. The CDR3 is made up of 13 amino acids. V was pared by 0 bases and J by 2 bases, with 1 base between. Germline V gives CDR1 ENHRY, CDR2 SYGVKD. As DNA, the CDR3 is TGTGCCATCAGTGAGTCCAACACCGGGGAGCTGTTTTTT. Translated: CAISESNTGELFF.

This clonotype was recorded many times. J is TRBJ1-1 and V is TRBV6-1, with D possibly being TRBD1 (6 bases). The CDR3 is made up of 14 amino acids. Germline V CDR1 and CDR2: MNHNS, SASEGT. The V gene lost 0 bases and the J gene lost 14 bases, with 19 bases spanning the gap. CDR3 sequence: CASSEARQGRRIFF. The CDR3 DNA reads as TGTGCCAGCAGTGAAGCGCGGCAGGGGCGGAGAATCTTCTTT.

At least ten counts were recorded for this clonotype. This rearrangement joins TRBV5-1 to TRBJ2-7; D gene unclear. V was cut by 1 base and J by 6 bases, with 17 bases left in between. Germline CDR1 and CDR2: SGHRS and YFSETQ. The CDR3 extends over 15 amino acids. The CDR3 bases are TGCGCCAGCAGCTTGTACACAGCCGAATATGGCGAGCAGTACTTC. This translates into CASSLYTAEYGEQYF.

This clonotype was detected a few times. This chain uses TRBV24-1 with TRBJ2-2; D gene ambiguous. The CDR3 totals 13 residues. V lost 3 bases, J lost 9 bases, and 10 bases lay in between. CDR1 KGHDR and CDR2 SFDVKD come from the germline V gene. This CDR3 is CATSDVIGRELFF. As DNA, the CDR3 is TGTGCCACCAGTGATGTGATAGGGAGGGAGCTGTTTTTT.

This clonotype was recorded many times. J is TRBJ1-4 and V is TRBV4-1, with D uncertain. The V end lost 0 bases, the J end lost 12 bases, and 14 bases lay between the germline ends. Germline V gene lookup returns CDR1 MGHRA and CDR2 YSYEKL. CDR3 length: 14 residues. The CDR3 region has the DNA TGCGCCAGCAGCCAAGATTTAGATGCCGGTGAACTGTTTTTT. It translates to CASSQDLDAGELFF.

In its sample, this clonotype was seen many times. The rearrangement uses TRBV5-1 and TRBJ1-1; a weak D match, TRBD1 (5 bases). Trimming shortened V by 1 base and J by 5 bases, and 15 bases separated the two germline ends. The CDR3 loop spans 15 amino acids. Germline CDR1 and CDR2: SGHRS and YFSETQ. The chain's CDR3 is CASSLLDTITTEAFF. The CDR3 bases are TGCGCCAGCAGCTTGTTGGACACAATAACAACTGAAGCTTTCTTT.

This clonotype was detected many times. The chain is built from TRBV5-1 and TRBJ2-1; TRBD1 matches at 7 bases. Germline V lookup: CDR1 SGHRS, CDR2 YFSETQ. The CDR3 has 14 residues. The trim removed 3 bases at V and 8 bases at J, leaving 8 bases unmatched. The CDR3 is CASSSRTGPDEQFF. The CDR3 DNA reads TGCGCCAGCAGCTCGAGGACAGGCCCGGATGAGCAGTTCTTC.

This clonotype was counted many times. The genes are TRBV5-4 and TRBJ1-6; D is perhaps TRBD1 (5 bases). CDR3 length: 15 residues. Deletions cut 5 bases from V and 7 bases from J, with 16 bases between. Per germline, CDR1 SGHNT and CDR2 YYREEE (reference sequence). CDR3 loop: CASSEEWGYNSPLHF. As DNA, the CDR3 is TGTGCCAGCAGTGAGGAATGGGGGTACAATTCACCCCTCCACTTT.

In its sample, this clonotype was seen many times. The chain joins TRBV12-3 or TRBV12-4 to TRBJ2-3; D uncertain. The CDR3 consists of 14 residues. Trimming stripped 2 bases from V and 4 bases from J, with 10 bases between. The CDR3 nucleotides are TGTGCCAGCAGTTTATTTGGCGGAGCAGATACGCAGTATTTT. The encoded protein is CASSLFGGADTQYF.

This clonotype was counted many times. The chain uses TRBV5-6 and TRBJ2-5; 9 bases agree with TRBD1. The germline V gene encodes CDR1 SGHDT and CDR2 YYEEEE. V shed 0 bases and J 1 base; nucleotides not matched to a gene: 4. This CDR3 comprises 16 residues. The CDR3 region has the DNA TGTGCCAGCAGCTTGGTAGGACAGGGGTTCCAAGAGACCCAGTACTTC. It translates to CASSLVGQGFQETQYF.

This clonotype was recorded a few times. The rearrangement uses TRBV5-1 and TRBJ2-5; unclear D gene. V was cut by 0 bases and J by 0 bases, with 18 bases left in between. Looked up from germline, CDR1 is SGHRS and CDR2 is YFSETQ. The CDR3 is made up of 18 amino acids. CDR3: CASSLGPLLRTYQETQYF. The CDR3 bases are TGCGCCAGCAGCTTGGGACCTCTACTCAGAACGTACCAAGAGACCCAGTACTTC.

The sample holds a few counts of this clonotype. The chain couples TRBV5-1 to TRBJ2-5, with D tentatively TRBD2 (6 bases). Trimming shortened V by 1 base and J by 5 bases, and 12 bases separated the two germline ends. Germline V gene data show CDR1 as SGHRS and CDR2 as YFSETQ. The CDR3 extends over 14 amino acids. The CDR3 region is CASSLLGGRETQYF. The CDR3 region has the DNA TGCGCCAGCAGCTTGCTTGGAGGGAGGGAGACCCAGTACTTC.

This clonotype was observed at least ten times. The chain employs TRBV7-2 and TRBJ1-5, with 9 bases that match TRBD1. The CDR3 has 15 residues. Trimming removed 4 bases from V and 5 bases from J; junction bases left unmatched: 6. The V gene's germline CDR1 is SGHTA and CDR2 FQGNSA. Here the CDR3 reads CASSSDRGRYQPQHF. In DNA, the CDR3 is TGTGCCAGCAGCTCGGACAGGGGAAGGTATCAGCCCCAGCATTTT.

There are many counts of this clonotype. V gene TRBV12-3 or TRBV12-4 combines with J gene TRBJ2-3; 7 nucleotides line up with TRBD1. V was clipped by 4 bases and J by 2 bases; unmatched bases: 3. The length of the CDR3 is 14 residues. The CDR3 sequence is CASSSDRDTDTQYF. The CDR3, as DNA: TGTGCCAGCAGTTCCGACAGGGACACAGATACGCAGTATTTT.

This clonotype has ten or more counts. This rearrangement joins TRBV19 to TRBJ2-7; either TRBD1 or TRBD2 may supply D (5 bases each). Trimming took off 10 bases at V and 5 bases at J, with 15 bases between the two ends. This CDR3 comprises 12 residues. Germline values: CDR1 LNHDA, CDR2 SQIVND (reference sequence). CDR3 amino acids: CATGAGRNEQYF. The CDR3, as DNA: TGTGCCACTGGGGCAGGGAGAAACGAGCAGTACTTC.

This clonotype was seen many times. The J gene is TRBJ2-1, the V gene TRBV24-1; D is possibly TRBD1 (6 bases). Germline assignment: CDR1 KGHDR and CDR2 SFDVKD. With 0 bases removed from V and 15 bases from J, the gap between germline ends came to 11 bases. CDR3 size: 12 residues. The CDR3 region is CATSDLAGQWFF. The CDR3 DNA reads TGTGCCACCAGTGATTTGGCAGGACAGTGGTTCTTC.